Below are 3 T cell receptor beta chains sequenced from a single sample in a study of regulatory T cells in long-lasting Graves disease. In building TCR beta libraries, iRepertoire HTBI primers were used together with Arm-PCR of CDR3 regions. TCRdb used MiXCR to reprocess the multiplex PCR reads, holding one entry per CDR3 protein. The sample has a few hundred thousand distinct CDR3 sequences, around 15% seen once. The time point here: newly diagnosed GD, antithyroid drugs for less than 3 months. The TCR library was prepared using RNA isolated from PBMCs. A further study also used this sample, focusing on T cells in Graves' hyperthyroidism and ophthalmopathy.

Sequences were derived from peripheral blood mononuclear cells (PBMCs), sampled at new diagnosis, from a patient treated with antithyroid drugs. The origin of the receptors is a man aged 35-49 years with Graves disease.

This clonotype was observed at least ten times. V usage is TRBV5-5 and J usage is TRBJ1-1, with D maybe TRBD1 (6 bases). V was pared by 5 bases and J by 9 bases, with 14 bases between. Germline CDR1 SGHKS, CDR2 YYEKEE (reference sequence). The CDR3 has 12 amino acids. CDR3 DNA: TGTGCCAGCAGTTCCGAAGGGGGGAAAGCTTTCTTT. Amino acids: CASSSEGGKAFF.

This clonotype was seen repeatedly, ten times or more. The V and J genes are TRBV7-2 and TRBJ2-5; a weak D match, TRBD2 (5 bases). Trimming removed 4 bases from V and 5 bases from J, with 11 bases in between. This CDR3 has 13 amino acids. Germline lookup yields CDR1 SGHTA and CDR2 FQGNSA. This CDR3 reads CASSSRTGETQYF. The CDR3, as DNA: TGTGCCAGCAGCTCACGGACGGGGGAGACCCAGTACTTC.

V usage is TRBV12-3 or TRBV12-4 and J usage is TRBJ1-6; D gene ambiguous. The ends were cut back, 3 bases at V and 8 bases at J, with 5 bases in the middle. The CDR3 length is 12 residues. CDR3 coding DNA: TGTGCCAGCAGTTTCCGGCATTCACCCCTCCACTTT. Encoded protein: CASSFRHSPLHF.